This T cell receptor (beta chain) was sequenced in a study of cytomegalovirus exposure and HLA in healthy donors. Worth noting for this clone: Its specificity is unknown.

Broader study findings: An apparent linkage of common viral pathogens to several of the most significant clusters emerged in a later analysis. Roughly even sequencing depth across donors was the assumption behind the presence/absence analyses. Donors belonging to an Asian-associated ancestry cluster reportedly showed fewer N-insertions in productive TCRs than the roughly 700-donor mean, according to what a later analysis found. Immune exposure information available was restricted to CMV serostatus.

The primer mix had 60 Vbeta and 13 Jbeta primers. TCRdb's copy holds only in-frame clones and misses some; the assay was immunoSEQ multiplex PCR. This sample contains about 200,000 clones. The sequence derives from a woman under 40 in good health and CMV-seropositive. Sequenced: PBMCs.

CDR3 DNA: TGTGCCAGTTCTTTTCGGGGTAGTTGGAATCAGCCCCAGCATTTT. This translates into CASSFRGSWNQPQHF. This chain joins TRBV19 and TRBJ1-5; D is ambiguous. The CDR3 contains 15 residues. V shed 8 bases and J shed 4 bases, with 18 bases lying between them. Germline V lookup: CDR1 LNHDA, CDR2 SQIVND (reference sequence). The variable domain in full, completed from reference TRBV19 and TRBJ1-5, reads DGGITQSPKYLFRKEGQNVTLSCEQNLNHDAMYWYRQDPGQGLRLIYYSQIVNDFQKGDIAEGYSVSREKKESFPLTVTSAQKNPTAFYLCASSFRGSWNQPQHFGDGTRLSIL.